The source of this T cell receptor (beta chain) is a study of blood T cells in healthy people across ages (dated by TCRdb to the mid-2010s). About the full investigation: In model experiments, roughly one uniquely barcoded TCR beta cDNA molecule per two T cells was captured by template switching. The donors were divided into four age groups: young (average around 17 years), middle-aged (about 41), aged (roughly 60) and long-lived (nearly 85). For two donors (one aged 18 to 30 and one aged 80 or older), the study analyzed two additional independent replicas of 1 million unique cDNA reads from the same blood draw. To avoid experimental bias, donors of different ages were spread randomly across the sequencing lanes. The study measured age-related changes in TCR beta repertoire diversity using deep sequencing normalized with unique cDNA molecular identifiers. Results the study describes overall, beyond this receptor: Because donor CMV infection status was unknown, age-related changes in expanded clonotypes were potentially confounded. As age increased, observed TCR beta diversity per million T cells dropped in a roughly linear way, and a significant reduction was already evident by age roughly 36. Compared with the aged group, the long-lived group had more naive CD4+ T cells, fewer expanded clones and increased TCR diversity, a pattern suggesting age selection. Estimates of total diversity based on one million sequenced T cells were considered lower bounds and underestimates. The percentage of naive T cells measured by flow cytometry correlated strongly with observed TCR beta diversity. Bulk unsorted PBMC profiling prevented conclusive comparison of naive and antigen-experienced compartments.

Library preparation was by 5' RACE. The reads were generated on an Illumina HiSeq 2500. A second PCR of roughly 7 to 12 cycles was run with a J-beta primer mix and a sample-barcoded 5' primer. Each TCR beta cDNA molecule received a unique molecular identifier from a template-switch 5' adaptor carrying 12 random nucleotides. Each sample yielded at least 2.5 million CDR3-containing paired-end reads. First-strand cDNA synthesis was performed from all RNA using the Mint cDNA synthesis kit, with priming by a TRBC-specific oligonucleotide. All cDNA was treated with uracil-DNA glycosylase and then went through a first 18-cycle PCR with the universal primers M1SS and BC2_uni_R. Concerning the study's data processing: Each sample was normalized by randomly selecting 1 million high-quality reads, each carrying a distinct molecular identifier. Instead of being binned into consensus sequences, reads with shared molecular identifiers were discarded. MiTCR, with a Q25 quality threshold and the strictest error-elimination algorithm, was used for CDR3 identification, clonotype clustering and error correction. A nonparametric unseen species model using Euler transformation provided a lower-bound estimate of total TCR beta diversity. In TCRdb, the public reads were trimmed at Q25 with fastp and aligned with MiXCR, with productive beta chains retained. Rows with one shared CDR3 protein collapse into an entry with the most common genes and DNA. TCRdb, not the authors, supplied the V and J calls. Here the sample has under 800,000 distinct CDR3 sequences; roughly 41% occur a single time. 20% to 25% of the sample rests with the top ten.

This clonotype has just a few counts. Its antigen is not yet known. Base qualities are not provided; no much larger clone lies one nucleotide away. Donors were 39 systemically healthy Caucasian individuals from Russia aged about 6 to 100 years. Around 10 milliliters of peripheral blood were collected from each donor into EDTA-treated Vacutainer tubes. PBMCs were isolated by Ficoll-Paque density-gradient centrifugation, with at least 6 million obtained per sample. Total RNA was extracted from PBMCs with Trizol reagent, with at least 5 micrograms obtained per sample. Naive CD45RAhigh/CD27high T cell percentages were measured by flow cytometry on a PBMC aliquot from every donor. V and J lose 4 bases and 5 bases, and a span of 12 bases separates them. The CDR3 goes from the cysteine to the phenylalanine over 14 residues. Only CDR3 DNA is held: 42 bases, read in frame from base 1.

The clonotype comes from a woman aged 60-75 years in good health. The sequence links TRBV12-3 or TRBV12-4 to TRBJ1-5; the D gene is perhaps TRBD1, on 5 matching bases. Sequenced input: blood. Here the CDR3 is given as CASSYNGGDQPQHF. The DNA is TGTGCCAGCAGTTACAATGGGGGTGATCAGCCCCAGCATTTT.